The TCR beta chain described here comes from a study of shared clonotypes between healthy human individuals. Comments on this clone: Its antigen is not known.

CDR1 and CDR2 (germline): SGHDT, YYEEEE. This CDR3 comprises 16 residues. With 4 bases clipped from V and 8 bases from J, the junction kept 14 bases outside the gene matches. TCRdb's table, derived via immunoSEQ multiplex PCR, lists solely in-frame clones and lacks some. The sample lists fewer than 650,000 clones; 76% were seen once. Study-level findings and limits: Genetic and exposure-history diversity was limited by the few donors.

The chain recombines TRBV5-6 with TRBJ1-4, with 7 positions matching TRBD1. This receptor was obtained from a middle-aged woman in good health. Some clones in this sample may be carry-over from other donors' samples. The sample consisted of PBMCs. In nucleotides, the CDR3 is TGTGCCAGCAGCCTCGGACAGGTCGGGTGGGAAGAAAAACTGTTTTTT. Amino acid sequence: CASSLGQVGWEEKLFF.